The text below deals with one T cell receptor (beta chain). This table comes from immunoSEQ multiplex PCR, and its TCRdb copy is limited to in-frame clones, with some not included. The table has 50,000 or so clones, about 88% seen once; the top ten hold approximately 3%. The time point is: pretreatment peripheral blood. A total of 1 to 8 samples per patient were collected pretreatment and on-treatment. The data originate from a study of PD-L1 blockade in urothelial cancer. About the study: Specimens of blood held a median count of about 140,000 T cells.

This sequence was found in a man between 65 and 79 years old with urothelial cancer. Sequenced here: PBMCs, sampled around atezolizumab (anti-PD-L1) treatment.

CDR3 bases: TGTGCCAGCAGTTTCGACAGGACCTCATTTACCTACGAGCAGTACTTC. It codes for CASSFDRTSFTYEQYF. The rearrangement joins TRBV28 to TRBJ2-7; D possibly corresponds to TRBD1 (6 bases). The ends were cut back, 3 bases at V and 2 bases at J, with 17 bases in the middle. Germline V gene sequence: CDR1 MDHEN, CDR2 SYDVKM. This CDR3 region has 16 residues.